This passage covers 31 T cell receptor beta chains from one sample sequenced in a study of shared clonotypes between healthy human individuals. The assay was immunoSEQ multiplex PCR, and TCRdb's table has in-frame clones only and misses some. The sample has just over 2,000,000 clones, 95% seen once; the top ten hold roughly 0.13%. Sequencing was performed on naive CD4+ T cells sorted from blood. Subset here: CD45RA+ positively selected. All receptors come from a young man in good health.

The rearrangement links TRBV28 to TRBJ1-5; no definite D call. CDR3 length equals 14 residues. Trimming removed 6 bases from V and 0 bases from J, with 9 bases in between. Germline loops: CDR1 MDHEN, CDR2 SYDVKM. In DNA, the CDR3 is TGTGCCAGCAGCCTTAGGGTTAGCAATCAGCCCCAGCATTTT. As protein: CASSLRVSNQPQHF.

This chain connects TRBV11-2 to TRBJ2-7; D is possibly TRBD2 (5 bases). The germline CDR1 and CDR2 sequences are SGHAT and FQNNGV. There are 14 residues in the CDR3. Trimming took 1 base from V and 2 from J, leaving 9 bases between them. DNA for the CDR3: TGTGCCAGCAGCTTAGCCGGGAAAACCTACGAGCAGTACTTC. It translates to CASSLAGKTYEQYF. The full variable domain, in which reference TRBV11-2 and TRBJ2-7 provide the parts outside the CDR3, is EAGVAQSPRYKIIEKRQSVAFWCNPISGHATLYWYQQILGQGPKLLIQFQNNGVVDDSQLPKDRFSAERLKGVDSTLKIQPAKLEDSAVYLCASSLAGKTYEQYFGPGTRLTVT.

V gene TRBV18 combines with J gene TRBJ2-2; tentative D call: TRBD1 (5 bases). The V and J ends lost 3 bases and 3 bases respectively, with 14 bases between them. CDR3 length: 16 residues. Looked up from germline, CDR1 is KGHSH and CDR2 is LQKENI. The CDR3 here is CASSPLRVAYTGELFF. CDR3 sequence (DNA): TGTGCCAGCTCACCCCTCAGGGTTGCGTACACCGGGGAGCTGTTTTTT.

Comment on this clone: The identical CDR3 is also encoded by other nucleotide sequences in the sample. The chain recombines TRBV6-5 with TRBJ2-7; D call uncertain. The length of the CDR3 is 12 residues. Trimming left V 4 bases short and J 2 bases short, with 6 bases between. The germline gives CDR1 MNHEY, CDR2 SVGAGI. CDR3 DNA sequence: TGTGCCAGCAGTTCCACAACCTACGAGCAGTACTTC. Its protein is CASSSTTYEQYF.

This rearrangement joins TRBV5-6 to TRBJ1-5; 9 bases fit TRBD1. Germline V gene lookup returns CDR1 SGHDT and CDR2 YYEEEE. The CDR3 runs to 16 residues. Losses at the gene ends were 7 bases for V and 7 bases for J; bases not matched to a gene: 15. The CDR3 region has the DNA TGTGCCAGCCACCGAGGACAGGGGATCCCCGGGCAGCCCCAGCATTTT. Protein: CASHRGQGIPGQPQHF.

The chain joins TRBV7-2 to TRBJ2-4; 9 nucleotides match TRBD1. The junction had 6 bases not matched to a gene; V was cut back by 3 bases and J by 6 bases. Germline CDR1 SGHTA, CDR2 FQGNSA. This CDR3 region has 15 residues. Here the CDR3 reads CASSFVQGAGNIQYF. CDR3 bases: TGTGCCAGCAGCTTTGTACAGGGGGCAGGAAACATTCAGTACTTC. Using reference TRBV7-2 and TRBJ2-4 for the parts outside the CDR3, the full variable domain is GAGVSQSPSNKVTEKGKDVELRCDPISGHTALYWYRQSLGQGLEFLIYFQGNSAPDKSGLPSDRFSAERTGGSVSTLTIQRTQQEDSAVYLCASSFVQGAGNIQYFGAGTRLSVL.

This rearrangement joins TRBV7-2 to TRBJ2-3; D is undetermined. V was clipped by 5 bases and J by 9 bases, with 12 bases between them. This CDR3 has 12 residues. Germline CDR1 and CDR2: SGHTA and FQGNSA. The CDR3 DNA follows: TGTGCCAGCAGCCCCCAAGGAGCCACGCAGTATTTT. This codes for CASSPQGATQYF.

J is TRBJ2-3 and V is TRBV2; TRBD2 matches 9 bases. CDR1 and CDR2 (germline): SNHLY, FYNNEI. The CDR3 consists of 15 residues. Trimming cost V 5 bases and J 1 base; bases outside gene matches: 4. The CDR3 loop reads CASSSWTSGTDTQYF. Here the CDR3 DNA reads TGTGCCAGCAGTAGTTGGACTAGCGGCACAGATACGCAGTATTTT.

CDR3 loop: CASSLFGGEIQQYF. The CDR3 DNA follows: TGTGCCAGCAGCTTATTCGGGGGAGAAATTCAGCAGTACTTC. The chain uses TRBV5-4 and TRBJ2-7, with D possibly TRBD2 on 6 matching bases. The CDR3 extends over 14 amino acids. V lost 2 bases and J lost 8, with 17 bases in between. Per germline, CDR1 SGHNT and CDR2 YYREEE (reference sequence).

V is TRBV18 and J is TRBJ1-5, with D possibly TRBD1 on 5 matching bases. The CDR3 spans 18 residues. The germline gives CDR1 KGHSH, CDR2 LQKENI. Trimming took 4 bases from V and 6 from J, leaving 25 bases between them. The CDR3 sequence: CASSRNIIGPGGSQPQHF. CDR3 DNA sequence: TGTGCCAGCTCACGAAATATAATCGGTCCCGGGGGAAGTCAGCCCCAGCATTTT.

This clone occurred once. This chain connects TRBV11-2 to TRBJ2-7; D gene uncertain. Trimming left V 2 bases short and J 6 bases short, with 8 bases between. This CDR3 has 12 residues. From germline, CDR1 is SGHAT and CDR2 FQNNGV. The CDR3 sequence: CASSLIMREQYF. For the CDR3, the DNA is TGTGCCAGCAGCTTAATTATGCGCGAGCAGTACTTC.

The chain is built from TRBV7-2 and TRBJ2-1; D remains ambiguous. The V gene lost 8 bases and the J gene lost 4 bases, with 9 bases spanning the gap. CDR1 is SGHTA, CDR2 FQGNSA, per germline. The CDR3 covers 12 residues. This chain's CDR3 is CASRKGYNEQFF. The CDR3 region has the DNA TGTGCCAGCCGTAAAGGATACAATGAGCAGTTCTTC.

The V gene is TRBV6-5, the J gene TRBJ1-5; D is unresolved. V was trimmed by 6 bases and J by 1 base, leaving 13 bases between them. The CDR3 sequence is 15 residues long. Germline CDR1 is MNHEY and CDR2 is SVGAGI. Here the CDR3 DNA reads TGTGCCAGCAGCCCCAGTGCGGGGAGCAATCAGCCCCAGCATTTT. It yields the protein CASSPSAGSNQPQHF.

The CDR3 loop is CAIKPGQGPGNTIYF. CDR3 bases: TGTGCCATCAAACCGGGACAGGGGCCCGGAAACACCATATATTTT. The chain uses TRBV10-3 and TRBJ1-3; 10 nucleotides match TRBD1. Germline V lookup: CDR1 ENHRY, CDR2 SYGVKD. The CDR3 consists of 15 residues. J was trimmed by 4 bases and V by 7 bases; bases with no gene match: 7.

This chain links TRBV18 with TRBJ2-2; possibly TRBD1 for D (6 bases). Trimming took off 3 bases at V and 6 bases at J, with 14 bases between the two ends. Germline-derived CDR1 and CDR2 are KGHSH and LQKENI. The CDR3 extends over 15 amino acids. For the CDR3, the DNA is TGTGCCAGCTCACCCTCGGGACACGGACCCGGGGAGCTGTTTTTT. It is translated as CASSPSGHGPGELFF.

The rearrangement joins TRBV18 to TRBJ1-4; D call uncertain. V was pared by 5 bases and J by 10 bases, with 11 bases between. CDR3 size: 12 residues. Germline V CDR1 and CDR2: KGHSH, LQKENI. The CDR3 here is CASSSSSRKLFF. CDR3 coding DNA: TGTGCCAGCTCATCCAGCTCCCGAAAACTGTTTTTT.

The V call is TRBV9, the J call TRBJ2-5, with 9 bases that match TRBD1. The CDR3 contains 15 residues. CDR1 SGDLS and CDR2 YYNGEE come from the germline V gene. V lost 3 bases to trimming and J lost 4 bases; unmatched junction nucleotides: 7. The CDR3 coding sequence is TGTGCCAGCAGCGGATATGGGACAGGGCGAGAGACCCAGTACTTC. This sequence encodes CASSGYGTGRETQYF.

The gene calls are TRBV5-1 and TRBJ2-4; no reliable D call. CDR3 length: 16 residues. V was cut by 4 bases and J by 2 bases, with 16 bases left in between. Germline assignment: CDR1 SGHRS and CDR2 YFSETQ. CDR3 sequence: CASSPNAVGTKNIQYF. The CDR3 DNA is TGCGCCAGCAGCCCGAATGCGGTCGGAACCAAAAACATTCAGTACTTC. The whole variable domain, filled in from reference TRBV5-1 and TRBJ2-4, reads KAGVTQTPRYLIKTRGQQVTLSCSPISGHRSVSWYQQTPGQGLQFLFEYFSETQRNKGNFPGRFSGRQFSNSRSEMNVSTLELGDSALYLCASSPNAVGTKNIQYFGAGTRLSVL.

In nucleotides, the CDR3 is TGTGCCACCAATCGGGGCCCGGGTGAGACCCAGTACTTC. Amino acids: CATNRGPGETQYF. This chain joins TRBV7-8 and TRBJ2-5; D assignment may be TRBD1 or TRBD2 (5 bases each). Germline CDR1 and CDR2: SGHVS and FQNEAQ. This CDR3 has 13 amino acids. Trimming removed 10 bases at V and 5 bases at J, with 17 bases between.

This clone has only a few counts. The chain employs TRBV5-5 and TRBJ1-6; D is undetermined. Germline V gene sequence: CDR1 SGHKS, CDR2 YYEKEE (reference sequence). The CDR3 runs to 15 residues. V was trimmed by 0 bases and J by 3 bases, leaving 7 bases between them. For the CDR3, the DNA is TGTGCCAGCAGCTTGGGTTTTAGCTATAATTCACCCCTCCACTTT. It translates to CASSLGFSYNSPLHF.

The chain recombines TRBV10-2 with TRBJ1-4; possibly TRBD1 for D (5 bases). V dropped 7 bases and J dropped 7 bases, with 22 bases sitting between them. The CDR3 is 16 amino acids. Germline assignment: CDR1 WSHSY and CDR2 SAAADI. This CDR3 is CASTKPVGQLGEKLFF. CDR3 coding DNA: TGCGCCAGCACCAAACCTGTGGGGCAGTTGGGTGAAAAACTGTTTTTT.

The gene calls are TRBV19 and TRBJ1-5; D is perhaps TRBD1 (5 bases). The CDR3 is made up of 13 amino acids. CDR1 and CDR2 (germline): LNHDA, SQIVND (reference sequence). V shed 4 bases and J shed 7 bases, with 11 bases lying between them. CDR3: CASSNGQRQPQHF. Here the CDR3 DNA reads TGTGCCAGTAGTAATGGACAAAGGCAGCCCCAGCATTTT.

The chain is built from TRBV18 and TRBJ2-7, with D possibly matching TRBD1 (5 bases). V gave up 4 bases and J gave up 4 bases, with 14 bases separating them. Germline-derived CDR1 and CDR2 are KGHSH and LQKENI. This CDR3 region has 14 residues. The CDR3 loop is CASSLKGQAYEQYF. The CDR3 DNA follows: TGTGCCAGCTCACTGAAAGGACAAGCTTACGAGCAGTACTTC. Variable domain in full (rest from reference TRBV18 and TRBJ2-7): NAGVMQNPRHLVRRRGQEARLRCSPMKGHSHVYWYRQLPEEGLKFMVYLQKENIIDESGMPKERFSAEFPKEGPSILRIQQVVRGDSAAYFCASSLKGQAYEQYFGPGTRLTVT.

The genes are TRBV10-1 and TRBJ1-6, with TRBD1 matching over 7 bases. Germline V gene lookup returns CDR1 WNHNN and CDR2 SYGVQD (reference sequence). The CDR3 sequence is 13 residues long. V lost 4 bases, J lost 8 bases, and 2 bases stayed unmatched. CDR3 sequence reads: CASSAGTDSPLHF. Here the CDR3 DNA reads TGCGCCAGCAGTGCCGGGACAGATTCACCCCTCCACTTT.

This clone was seen once. V gene TRBV6-5 combines with J gene TRBJ2-4, with 9 nucleotides matching TRBD1. Germline CDR1 and CDR2: MNHEY and SVGAGI. This CDR3 has 15 amino acids. With 5 bases clipped from V and 4 bases from J, the junction kept 6 bases outside the gene matches. CDR3 amino acids: CASSPPGTGKNIQYF. The CDR3, as DNA: TGTGCCAGCAGTCCCCCGGGGACAGGGAAAAACATTCAGTACTTC.

V is TRBV6-6 and J is TRBJ2-4; no firm D call. The V end lost 3 bases, the J end lost 2 bases, and 14 bases lay between the germline ends. CDR3 size: 16 residues. Germline V lookup: CDR1 MNHNY, CDR2 SVGAGI (reference sequence). The CDR3 DNA sequence: TGTGCCAGCAGTTATAACATCGACACTCCCAAAAACATTCAGTACTTC. It yields the protein CASSYNIDTPKNIQYF.

The genes are TRBV29-1 and TRBJ2-5, with D unresolved. Germline CDR1 and CDR2: SQVTM and ANQGSEA. The CDR3 spans 14 residues. The V end was cut by 6 bases, the J end by 0 bases, with 14 bases between. CDR3 region: CSVEARLHQETQYF. Written as DNA, the CDR3 is TGCAGCGTCGAGGCTAGATTGCACCAAGAGACCCAGTACTTC.

The CDR3 spells CAWSVLMGAEAFF. The CDR3 bases are TGTGCCTGGAGTGTACTTATGGGGGCTGAAGCTTTCTTT. The chain is built from TRBV30 and TRBJ1-1; tentatively, D is TRBD1 (5 bases). Germline values: CDR1 GTSNPN, CDR2 SVGIG (reference sequence). The CDR3 contains 13 residues. V was clipped by 0 bases and J by 6 bases, with 11 bases between them.

The chain couples TRBV7-9 to TRBJ1-4; 9 nucleotides align to TRBD1. The V gene end was trimmed by 1 base and the J gene end by 8 bases; junction bases not matched to a gene: 5. Germline CDR1 SEHNR, CDR2 FQNEAQ (reference sequence). The CDR3 spans 15 residues. The CDR3: CASSLGDRAYEKLFF. The CDR3 DNA follows: TGTGCCAGCAGCTTAGGGGACAGGGCATACGAAAAACTGTTTTTT.

Of note for this clone: This sample also contains other DNA sequences that code for the same CDR3. V usage is TRBV6-1 and J usage is TRBJ1-5; no clear D. The CDR3 is made up of 14 amino acids. Germline CDR1 and CDR2: MNHNS and SASEGT. V was cut by 0 bases and J by 6 bases, with 9 bases left in between. CDR3 in DNA: TGTGCCAGCAGTGAAGCGCGGGGAGGTCAGCCCCAGCATTTT. This sequence encodes CASSEARGGQPQHF.

The gene calls are TRBV5-6 and TRBJ1-2; D ambiguous. This CDR3 spans 14 amino acids. Germline CDR1 reads SGHDT; CDR2 reads YYEEEE. The germline V and J ends were trimmed by 0 bases and 4 bases, with 10 bases remaining between them. The CDR3 loop is CASSLGRDAYGYTF. DNA for the CDR3: TGTGCCAGCAGCTTGGGGCGGGATGCCTATGGCTACACCTTC.